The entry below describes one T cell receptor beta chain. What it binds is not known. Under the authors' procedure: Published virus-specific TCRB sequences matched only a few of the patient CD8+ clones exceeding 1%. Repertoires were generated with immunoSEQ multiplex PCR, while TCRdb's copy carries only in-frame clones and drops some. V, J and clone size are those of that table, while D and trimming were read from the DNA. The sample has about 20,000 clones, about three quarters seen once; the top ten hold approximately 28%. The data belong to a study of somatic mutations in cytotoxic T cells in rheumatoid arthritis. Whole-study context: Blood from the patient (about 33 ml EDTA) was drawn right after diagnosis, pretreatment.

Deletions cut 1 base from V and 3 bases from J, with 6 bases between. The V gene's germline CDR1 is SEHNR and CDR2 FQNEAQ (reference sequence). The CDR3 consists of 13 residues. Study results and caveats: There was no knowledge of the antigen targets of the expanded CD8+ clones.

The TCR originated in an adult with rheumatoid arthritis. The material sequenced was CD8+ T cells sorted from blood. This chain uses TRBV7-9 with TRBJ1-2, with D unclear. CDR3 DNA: TGTGCCAGCAGCTTAGAGGCAGACTATGGCTACACCTTC. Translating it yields CASSLEADYGYTF.